This paragraph covers one T cell receptor (beta chain) sequence. As yet, its antigen is unknown. The data belong to a study of OX40 agonist ivuxolimab in advanced cancers. Study context: Ivuxolimab, an agonistic anti-OX40 (CD134) antibody, was given to patients. Findings and caveats of the study: Clonal expansion was seen in CD4+ and CD8+ blood T cells by week 6 at 0.1 to 3.0 mg/kg.

This CDR3 has 15 amino acids. The germline gives CDR1 SQVTM, CDR2 ANQGSEA. Between the trimmed V and J ends, which lost 3 bases and 0 bases, there was a span of 13 bases. Anyone with autoimmune disease history or systemic immunosuppression was excluded. Sequencing was performed with immunoSEQ multiplex PCR; in TCRdb, only in-frame clones are kept and a portion is missing. The sample comprises around 52,000 clones, over 80% of which are singletons, and roughly 3.3% rests with the top ten. This TCR was sampled from an adult with an advanced solid tumor such as melanoma, head and neck, liver or kidney cancer. The chain is built from TRBV29-1 and TRBJ2-3; the D gene is possibly TRBD1 (5 bases). The sequenced sample was CD4+ or CD8+ T cells sorted from blood, obtained in a trial of the OX40 agonist ivuxolimab. DNA for the CDR3: TGCAGCGTTGAGCAGGGAACCTTGAGCACAGATACGCAGTATTTT. Encoded protein: CSVEQGTLSTDTQYF.